This section outlines one TCR beta chain sequence together with its context. As to treatment: roughly 19 received Ad26.COV2.S at low or high dose, single or two shots; a few received placebo; per-sample allocation not given. Samples analyzed were those drawn on day 63 after the first vaccine or placebo injection. The CDR3 contains 14 residues. After removal of 4 bases from V and 0 bases from J, the junction contained 2 bases not matched to a gene. The germline V gene has CDR1 LNHDA and CDR2 SQIVND (reference sequence). This record belongs to a study of Ad26.COV2.S vaccination and SARS-CoV-2 variants. Study-wide background: The Ad26.COV2.S arm of the COV1001 trial was where the donor was placed.

TCRdb keeps only in-frame clones here, not all; method: immunoSEQ multiplex PCR. The profile covers around 370,000 clones, with 70% to 90% appearing a single time and 3.3% taken by the ten largest. The specimen comprised peripheral blood, sampled in a trial of Ad26.COV2.S vaccine versus placebo. J is TRBJ1-1 and V is TRBV19, with 7 bases fitting TRBD1. This clonotype was obtained from a person aged 18-65 years who received the Ad26.COV2.S COVID-19 vaccine or a placebo. The CDR3 spells CASSNTGVNTEAFF. CDR3 coding DNA: TGTGCCAGTAGTAACACAGGGGTGAACACTGAAGCTTTCTTT.